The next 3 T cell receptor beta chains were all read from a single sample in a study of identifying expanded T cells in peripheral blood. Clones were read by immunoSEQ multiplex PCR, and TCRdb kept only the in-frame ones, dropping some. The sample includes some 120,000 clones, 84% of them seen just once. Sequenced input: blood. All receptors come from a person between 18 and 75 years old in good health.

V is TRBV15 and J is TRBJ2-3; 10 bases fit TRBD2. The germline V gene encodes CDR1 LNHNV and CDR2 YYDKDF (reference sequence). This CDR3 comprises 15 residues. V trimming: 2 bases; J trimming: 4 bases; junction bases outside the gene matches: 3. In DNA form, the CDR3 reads TGTGCCACCAGCAGACAGCTAGCGGGGGCAGATACGCAGTATTTT. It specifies CATSRQLAGADTQYF.

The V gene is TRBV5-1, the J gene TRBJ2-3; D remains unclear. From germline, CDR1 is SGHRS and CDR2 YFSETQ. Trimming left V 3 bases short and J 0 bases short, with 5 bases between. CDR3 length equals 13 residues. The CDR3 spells CASSYTSTDTQYF. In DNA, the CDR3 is TGCGCCAGCAGCTACACCAGCACAGATACGCAGTATTTT.

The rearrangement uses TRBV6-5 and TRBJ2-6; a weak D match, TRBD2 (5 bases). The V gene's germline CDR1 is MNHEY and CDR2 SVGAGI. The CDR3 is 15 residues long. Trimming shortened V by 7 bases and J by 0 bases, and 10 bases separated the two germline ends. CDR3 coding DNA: TGTGCCAGCAACATCCGGGGCTCTGGGGCCAACGTCCTGACTTTC. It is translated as CASNIRGSGANVLTF.